The 14 T cell receptor beta chains in this list originate from one sample, sequenced in a study of blood T cell repertoires in COVID-19. Method: immunoSEQ multiplex PCR; TCRdb's copy keeps in-frame clones and lacks some. The table shows roughly 120,000 clones, with 75% to 85% occurring only once. Sequences were obtained from peripheral blood. The source of these receptors is a human donor in a cohort sampled during active COVID-19.

V is TRBV19 and J is TRBJ1-4; no reliable D call. V was cut by 6 bases and J by 1 base, with 9 bases left in between. CDR1 is LNHDA, CDR2 SQIVND, per germline (reference sequence). The CDR3 extends over 14 amino acids. In nucleotides, the CDR3 is TGTGCCAGTAGACAACAGATAACTAATGAAAAACTGTTTTTT. It codes for CASRQQITNEKLFF.

The rearrangement links TRBV6-5 to TRBJ2-5, with a possible D match to TRBD1 (5 bases). Germline loops: CDR1 MNHEY, CDR2 SVGAGI. V lost 7 bases, J lost 2 bases, and 11 bases lay in between. The CDR3 is 13 residues long. The CDR3 nucleotides read TGTGCCAGCACCGCCGACAGTCAAGAGACCCAGTACTTC. Protein: CASTADSQETQYF.

This clone was seen only a few times. The chain links TRBV3-1 (or the pseudogene TRBV3-2) to TRBJ1-2; 8 nucleotides line up with TRBD1. V gave up 9 bases and J gave up 4 bases; unmatched junction bases: 10. The CDR3 runs 14 residues. CDR1 is LGHDT, CDR2 YNNKEL, per germline (reference sequence). This CDR3 is CASRPGQATYGYTF. The CDR3 coding sequence is TGTGCCAGTCGACCGGGACAGGCGACCTATGGCTACACCTTC.

This clone was seen a few times. J is TRBJ1-1 and V is TRBV5-1; TRBD1 might be the D (6 bases). Trimming pared 6 bases from V and 1 base from J, leaving 16 bases between. The CDR3 contains 15 residues. Germline values: CDR1 SGHRS, CDR2 YFSETQ. The DNA for the CDR3 is TGCGCCAGCACCCGCGGGGGGGCCCCGAACACTGAAGCTTTCTTT. This gives the protein CASTRGGAPNTEAFF.

The chain joins TRBV7-6 to TRBJ1-5; 11 nucleotides agree with TRBD1. Trimming removed 5 bases from V and 6 bases from J; junction bases left unmatched: 3. Germline CDR1 SGHVS, CDR2 FNYEAQ. This CDR3 has 14 amino acids. The CDR3 bases are TGTGCCAGCAGCCCCGGGACAGGGGGTCAGCCCCAGCATTTT. It specifies CASSPGTGGQPQHF.

V gene TRBV6-5 combines with J gene TRBJ2-1; 8 nucleotides match TRBD2. With 0 bases clipped from V and 4 bases from J, the junction kept 5 bases outside the gene matches. CDR1 and CDR2 from the germline V gene are MNHEY and SVGAGI. The CDR3 has 16 amino acids. The CDR3 loop is CASSYSPAGAYNEQFF. DNA for the CDR3: TGTGCCAGCAGTTACTCCCCAGCGGGGGCTTACAATGAGCAGTTCTTC.

In its sample, this clone was seen a few times. This chain connects TRBV5-4 to TRBJ2-5; 10 positions match TRBD2. V shed 5 bases and J 5 bases; nucleotides not matched to a gene: 9. CDR1 is SGHNT, CDR2 YYREEE, per germline (reference sequence). There are 15 residues in the CDR3. The CDR3 nucleotides are TGTGCCAGCAGGTCCGGGACTAGCGCGGTGGAGACCCAGTACTTC. Encoded protein: CASRSGTSAVETQYF. Supplemented by reference TRBV5-4 and TRBJ2-5, the full variable domain reads ETGVTQSPTHLIKTRGQQVTLRCSSQSGHNTVSWYQQALGQGPQFIFQYYREEENGRGNFPPRFSGLQFPNYSSELNVNALELDDSALYLCASRSGTSAVETQYFGPGTRLLVL.

This clone was found once. The rearrangement links TRBV5-5 to TRBJ1-2; 7 nucleotides line up with TRBD1. V lost 4 bases and J lost 5; bases outside the gene matches: 8. Germline assignment: CDR1 SGHKS and CDR2 YYEKEE (reference sequence). The CDR3 runs 14 residues. As DNA, the CDR3 is TGTGCCAGCAGCCACTTTACAGGGGATTATGGCTACACCTTC. Amino acid sequence: CASSHFTGDYGYTF.

CDR3 loop: CASSSSGQPSYEQYF. CDR3 nucleotide sequence: TGTGCCAGCAGCTCATCAGGACAGCCCTCCTACGAGCAGTACTTC. The chain joins TRBV7-9 to TRBJ2-7; D may be TRBD1 (6 bases). V lost 4 bases and J 0 bases, leaving 13 bases between the germline ends. CDR1 and CDR2 (germline): SEHNR, FQNEAQ (reference sequence). The CDR3 totals 15 residues.

With regard to this clone: The junction and the germline gene differ at one end; a read error may be behind it. The gene calls are TRBV7-7 and TRBJ2-2; possible D gene TRBD1, 6 bases. This CDR3 spans 16 amino acids. The germline V gene encodes CDR1 SSHAT and CDR2 FNYEAQ (reference sequence). This CDR3 is CASSLVVTGSTGELFF. CDR3 coding DNA: TGTGCTAGCAGCTTAGTTGTGACAGGCTCCACCGGGGAGCTGTTTTTT.

The chain carries TRBV4-1 and TRBJ1-1; TRBD1 matches 9 bases. Per germline, CDR1 MGHRA and CDR2 YSYEKL. V gave up 4 bases and J gave up 2 bases; unmatched junction bases: 2. The length of the CDR3 is 14 residues. CDR3 residues: CASSPDRGNTEAFF. The DNA of the CDR3 is TGCGCCAGCAGCCCGGACAGGGGAAACACTGAAGCTTTCTTT.

This chain connects TRBV6-6 to TRBJ2-3; 7 bases line up with TRBD2. There are 15 residues in the CDR3. Germline CDR1 reads MNHNY; CDR2 reads SVGAGI (reference sequence). V lost 0 bases to trimming and J lost 5 bases; unmatched junction nucleotides: 5. The CDR3 region is CASSYSELAIDTQYF. The CDR3 DNA is TGTGCCAGCAGTTACTCCGAACTAGCGATAGATACGCAGTATTTT.

V usage is TRBV5-6 and J usage is TRBJ2-5, with TRBD2 identical over 8 bases. Germline trimming cut 2 bases from V and 5 bases from J; bases unmatched to any gene: 5. Germline V lookup: CDR1 SGHDT, CDR2 YYEEEE. The CDR3 runs to 14 residues. The CDR3 reads CASSFSGVGETQYF. The CDR3 DNA sequence: TGTGCCAGCAGCTTTAGCGGGGTCGGGGAGACCCAGTACTTC. The entire variable domain, with the rest obtained from reference TRBV5-6 and TRBJ2-5, is as follows: DAGVTQSPTHLIKTRGQQVTLRCSPKSGHDTVSWYQQALGQGPQFIFQYYEEEERQRGNFPDRFSGHQFPNYSSELNVNALLLGDSALYLCASSFSGVGETQYFGPGTRLLVL.

V is TRBV10-3 and J is TRBJ2-5, with 12 nucleotides matching TRBD2. The CDR3 extends over 18 amino acids. The germline V gene has CDR1 ENHRY and CDR2 SYGVKD. V gave up 10 bases and J gave up 5 bases; unmatched junction bases: 20. The CDR3 spells CATKGASGGARFPETQYF. The CDR3 region has the DNA TGTGCCACCAAGGGAGCTAGCGGGGGGGCGAGGTTCCCCGAGACCCAGTACTTC.